The subject of this entry is one TCR beta chain. Study members were between about 18 and 89 years old and lived in 20 to 25 US regions. Symptom resolution, clearance, or two negative PCRs marked the recovered donors of Cohort 3. The CDR3 runs to 15 residues. Germline values: CDR1 SQVTM, CDR2 ANQGSEA. Trimming took 4 bases from V and 1 from J, leaving 16 bases between them. TCRdb keeps only in-frame clones here, not all; method: immunoSEQ multiplex PCR. The table shows about 400,000 clones, with under 90% occurring only once. This record comes from a study of blood T cell repertoires in COVID-19. Study information: Sites across the United States, Italy and Spain contributed samples from acute and convalescent COVID-19. T cells, B-cell-depleted T cells, or PBMCs supplied cDNA or gDNA.

Input material: PBMCs or T cells enriched from blood (not recorded which). This rearrangement joins TRBV29-1 to TRBJ1-1; D unclear. The clonotype was recovered from a woman under 40 who had recovered from COVID-19. The CDR3 sequence is CSVGFASRRNTEAFF. The CDR3 bases are TGCAGCGTTGGTTTCGCTTCGAGAAGGAACACTGAAGCTTTCTTT.